Sequencing of this T cell receptor (beta chain) was carried out in a study of shared clonotypes between healthy human individuals. Study-level findings and limits: Donor clonotype sharing was expected to depend on sequencing depth.

The CDR3 has 15 residues. Germline lookup yields CDR1 WNHNN and CDR2 SYGVQD (reference sequence). The V segment lost 3 bases and the J segment 4 bases; nucleotides outside the gene matches: 6. As to this clone: The antigen is undetermined.

Only in-frame clones appear in the TCRdb table, and some are missing; sequencing was by immunoSEQ multiplex PCR. In the table there are 2.3 million or so clones, 80% to 95% of which are singletons. This receptor was identified in a man aged 18 to 35 in good health. Some clones in this sample may be carry-over from other donors' samples. Source material: naive CD4+ T cells from PBMCs. Regarding subset: CD45RA+ positively selected. V and J are TRBV10-1 and TRBJ2-3; 8 nucleotides align to TRBD2. The CDR3 DNA sequence: TGCGCCAGCAGTGACGGAGCGGGAGACGCAGATACGCAGTATTTT. It specifies CASSDGAGDADTQYF.